These 25 T cell receptor beta chains came from one sample sequenced in a study of CD8 T cells in cerebrospinal fluid in Alzheimer's disease. TCRdb re-called the 10x single-cell sequencing reads and gives one entry per CDR3 protein, without DNA. Recorded for this sample: more than 1,000 distinct CDR3 sequences. The specimen sequenced was cerebrospinal fluid. These TCRs come from a human donor in good health.

This clonotype is deemed large by its frequency. J is TRBJ2-2 and V is TRBV24-1; TCRdb's D gene call, TRBD2, goes unchecked for lack of DNA. The CDR3 runs to 15 residues. Looked up from germline, CDR1 is KGHDR and CDR2 is SFDVKD. The CDR3 here is CATSSPGENTGELFF.

According to its frequency, this clonotype is medium-sized. V and J are TRBV5-1 and TRBJ2-1; the TRBD2 assignment by TCRdb is unverifiable without DNA. Looked up from germline, CDR1 is SGHRS and CDR2 is YFSETQ. The CDR3 is 17 amino acids. The CDR3 sequence: CASSLGLADLAGNEQFF.

The CDR3 loop is CASSLVGAGTGELFF. The V gene is TRBV12-3 or TRBV12-4, the J gene TRBJ2-2; no DNA is available, so the TRBD2 call from TCRdb remains unchecked. The CDR3 runs to 15 residues.

By frequency, this clonotype is medium-sized. This chain joins TRBV10-3 and TRBJ2-7; the TCRdb call, TRBD1, lacks DNA for checking. The CDR3 has 13 residues. From germline, CDR1 is ENHRY and CDR2 SYGVKD. The CDR3 loop reads CAISGQGANEQYF.

This clonotype shows up as medium-sized by frequency. The chain links TRBV20-1 to TRBJ1-2; absent DNA, TCRdb's TRBD1 call cannot be checked. Germline CDR1 is DFQATT and CDR2 is SNEGSKA (reference sequence). The length of the CDR3 is 13 residues. The CDR3 loop is CSAWDRGRDGYTF.

This clonotype registers large by frequency. This chain connects TRBV4-3 to TRBJ2-7. CDR3 size: 15 residues. The germline V gene encodes CDR1 LGHNA and CDR2 YSLEER. The CDR3 loop reads CASSQGLVGSYEQYF.

Measured by frequency, this clonotype is large (0.1 to 1%). This chain connects TRBV5-1 to TRBJ1-1; TCRdb's D gene call, TRBD1, goes unchecked for lack of DNA. The CDR3 totals 15 residues. CDR1 and CDR2 from the germline V gene are SGHRS and YFSETQ. CDR3 in amino acids: CASSPWTGSGTEAFF.

This clonotype shows up as medium-sized by frequency. The J gene is TRBJ1-3, the V gene TRBV2. Germline CDR1 is SNHLY and CDR2 is FYNNEI. This CDR3 comprises 16 residues. This CDR3 is CASSGAQSASGNTIYF.

Judged by frequency, this clonotype is medium-sized. This chain joins TRBV4-1 and TRBJ1-1. The CDR3 length is 13 residues. CDR1 and CDR2 from the germline V gene are MGHRA and YSYEKL. This CDR3 reads CASSLRLATEAFF.

This clonotype is labeled large based on frequency. The chain links TRBV5-1 to TRBJ2-5; as DNA is missing, the TRBD2 call by TCRdb cannot be tested. Germline assignment: CDR1 SGHRS and CDR2 YFSETQ. This CDR3 has 16 residues. The CDR3 reads CASSLELASGRETQYF.

This clonotype registers large (0.1 to 1%) by frequency. The rearrangement uses TRBV7-9 and TRBJ2-3; TCRdb lists TRBD2, though no DNA is available to test this call. The CDR3 is 16 amino acids. The V gene's germline CDR1 is SEHNR and CDR2 FQNEAQ (reference sequence). The CDR3 loop reads CASSLPPGGSSDTQYF.

The V call is TRBV19, the J call TRBJ1-1; TCRdb's D gene call, TRBD1, goes unchecked for lack of DNA. CDR1 LNHDA and CDR2 SQIVND come from the germline V gene (reference sequence). The CDR3 contains 12 residues. The CDR3 sequence: CASSQTGAEAFF.

By frequency, this clonotype is medium-sized. This chain links TRBV28 with TRBJ1-5. The V gene's germline CDR1 is MDHEN and CDR2 SYDVKM. This CDR3 contains 15 residues. CDR3 amino acids: CASSFEGGSNQPQHF. Based on the CDR3 plus reference TRBV28 and TRBJ1-5, the full variable domain is DVKVTQSSRYLVKRTGEKVFLECVQDMDHENMFWYRQDPGLGLRLIYFSYDVKMKEKGDIPEGYSVSREKKERFSLILESASTNQTSMYLCASSFEGGSNQPQHFGDGTRLSIL.

This rearrangement joins TRBV19 to TRBJ2-1; TCRdb returns TRBD1, unconfirmable since there is no DNA. Germline CDR1 and CDR2: LNHDA and SQIVND (reference sequence). The CDR3 runs to 14 residues. This chain's CDR3 is CASSKGTGTYEQFF.

This clonotype is classed as medium-sized by frequency. V is TRBV5-6 and J is TRBJ2-5; as DNA is missing, the TRBD2 call by TCRdb cannot be tested. Germline values: CDR1 SGHDT, CDR2 YYEEEE. This CDR3 has 15 amino acids. CDR3 protein: CASSPELAGEETQYF.

According to its frequency, this clonotype is large. The chain employs TRBV7-8 and TRBJ2-1; TCRdb selects TRBD2, and the lack of DNA leaves this call unchecked. Germline V gene sequence: CDR1 SGHVS, CDR2 FQNEAQ. This CDR3 comprises 15 residues. CDR3 protein: CASSLSPSGAGEQFF.

This clonotype counts as large by frequency. CDR3 residues: CASSLPPYRVGNEQFF. The chain joins TRBV7-9 to TRBJ2-1; TCRdb's D gene call, TRBD1, goes unchecked for lack of DNA. The CDR3 consists of 16 residues. Germline V gives CDR1 SEHNR, CDR2 FQNEAQ (reference sequence). Variable domain in full (rest from reference TRBV7-9 and TRBJ2-1): DTGVSQNPRHKITKRGQNVTFRCDPISEHNRLYWYRQTLGQGPEFLTYFQNEAQLEKSRLLSDRFSAERPKGSFSTLEIQRTEQGDSAMYLCASSLPPYRVGNEQFFGPGTRLTVL.

This clonotype is called large based on its frequency. The chain carries TRBV28 and TRBJ2-2; TCRdb names TRBD1, which stays unverified in the absence of DNA. CDR1 is MDHEN, CDR2 SYDVKM, per germline. The CDR3 extends over 15 amino acids. The CDR3 protein is CASNVGGPNTGELFF.

This clonotype is classed as medium-sized by frequency. The chain combines TRBV27 with TRBJ2-1. Germline CDR1 reads MNHEY; CDR2 reads SMNVEV (reference sequence). The CDR3 is made up of 13 amino acids. This CDR3 is CASSFSVYNEQFF.

This clonotype registers medium-sized by frequency. CDR3 residues: CASSSTGSYPGNTIYF. The chain uses TRBV5-1 and TRBJ1-3; TCRdb proposes TRBD1, but this gene call is untestable without DNA. Germline assignment: CDR1 SGHRS and CDR2 YFSETQ. There are 16 residues in the CDR3.

This clonotype is called large based on its frequency. This sequence joins TRBV4-1 and TRBJ1-3. The CDR3 sequence is 16 residues long. Germline CDR1 is MGHRA and CDR2 is YSYEKL. The CDR3 sequence is CASSQWQGLSGNTIYF.

In terms of frequency, this clonotype is medium-sized. The chain couples TRBV6-5 to TRBJ2-2; TCRdb returns TRBD2, unconfirmable since there is no DNA. The CDR3 length is 18 residues. The germline gives CDR1 MNHEY, CDR2 SVGAGI. The CDR3 spells CASSYSPPSGSYGGELFF.

Considering frequency, this clonotype is medium-sized (0.01 to 0.1%). The chain combines TRBV7-9 with TRBJ2-5. Looked up from germline, CDR1 is SEHNR and CDR2 is FQNEAQ (reference sequence). CDR3 length: 12 residues. The CDR3 here is CASSLREETQYF.

This clonotype is labeled large (0.1 to 1%) based on frequency. The V call is TRBV12-3 or TRBV12-4, the J call TRBJ2-2. The CDR3 extends over 14 amino acids. The CDR3 spells CASSLISVTGELFF.

This clonotype is called medium-sized based on its frequency. This chain connects TRBV30 to TRBJ2-5. Germline V gene data show CDR1 as GTSNPN and CDR2 as SVGIG (reference sequence). The CDR3 extends over 13 amino acids. CDR3 protein: CAWSLGHQETQYF.